Sequencing of this T cell receptor (beta chain) was carried out in a study of beta chain features in type 1 diabetes. Broader study findings: Cells with high TCR expression could be over-represented when cDNA is sequenced. For patients, the naive, central memory and Treg TCRB repertoires appeared more alike than for healthy donors. Patients and controls would be equally affected if PCR favored shorter templates.

Expressed TCRB transcripts were sequenced because the entire RNA isolate underwent reverse transcription. Using immunoSEQ multiplex PCR, the repertoire was profiled, and TCRdb retains in-frame clones only, with some absent. The sample has some 330,000 clones, about 11% seen once. Roughly 110 mL of blood, on average, came from one heparinised draw per donor. As regards this clone: The antigen is undetermined.

Germline V gene lookup returns CDR1 SGHTA and CDR2 FQGNSA. The trim removed 5 bases at V and 0 bases at J, leaving 6 bases unmatched. This CDR3 region has 16 residues. This TCR derives from a woman in her thirties in good health. The sample consisted of naive CD4+ T cells from blood. The chain uses TRBV7-2 and TRBJ2-3; TRBD2 matches 9 bases. CDR3 DNA sequence: TGTGCCAGCAGCCGCGAGACTAGCGGAAGCACAGATACGCAGTATTTT. Translation gives CASSRETSGSTDTQYF.